This entry describes one T cell receptor beta chain. This CDR3 comprises 16 residues. Trimming took off 0 bases at V and 8 bases at J, with 14 bases between the two ends. The germline CDR1 and CDR2 sequences are MGHRA and YSYEKL. The data originate from a study of blood T cell repertoires in COVID-19. Under the authors' procedure: Reference gene primers were amplified, and this amplification served to estimate nucleated cell counts. Here immunoSEQ multiplex PCR was the method, and the copy in TCRdb shows in-frame clones only, minus some. V and J calls and clone size are as listed in that table; D and trimming were resolved from the DNA. Seen here are hundreds of thousands of clones, roughly 89% observed once, and the top ten hold roughly 7.4%. Seattle participants joined during active infection and were tracked over time.

The sample consisted of peripheral blood. The receptor comes from a woman aged 50 to 60 with COVID-19, enrolled during active disease. This sequence joins TRBV4-1 and TRBJ1-6; D perhaps matches TRBD1 (6 bases). The DNA for the CDR3 is TGCGCCAGCAGCCAAGATAGGTGGGGGCTTGATTCACCCCTCCACTTT. This translates into CASSQDRWGLDSPLHF.